This TCR beta chain was retrieved from a study of cytomegalovirus exposure and HLA in healthy donors. Study-wide results and caveats: In an earlier analysis, about 87% or about 30%: the productive usage of most TCR beta V segments. When presence/absence was analysed, sequencing depth was taken to be roughly uniform across donors. Three CMV-associated chains proved CMV antigen-specific in vitro.

For this clone: Its antigen is as yet unknown.

Trimming removed 5 bases from V and 6 bases from J, with 13 bases in between. CDR1 and CDR2 from the germline V gene are SEHNR and FQNEAQ (reference sequence). This CDR3 comprises 14 residues. PCR primers comprised 60 Vbeta and 13 Jbeta primers. The assay was immunoSEQ multiplex PCR, and TCRdb's table has in-frame clones only and misses some. Among 150,000 to 200,000 clones listed, over 80% were seen once. The material sequenced was PBMCs. V is TRBV7-9 and J is TRBJ1-4; D is unresolved. The sequence was obtained from a man in his fifties in good health and CMV-seropositive. In nucleotides, the CDR3 is TGTGCCAGCAGCCCAGGACTAAATCATGAAAAACTGTTTTTT. This encodes CASSPGLNHEKLFF.